The T cell receptor beta chain described here comes from a study of regulatory T cells in long-lasting Graves disease. About the research overall: Antithyroid drug exposure in newly diagnosed Graves' patients had lasted under 3 months.

Looked up from germline, CDR1 is KGHSH and CDR2 is LQKENI. There are 13 residues in the CDR3. The germline V and J ends were trimmed by 5 bases and 4 bases, with 10 bases remaining between them. HTBI primers from iRepertoire and Arm-PCR of CDR3 regions yielded the TCR beta libraries. MiXCR was run by TCRdb on the multiplex PCR reads, yielding one entry per CDR3 protein. Of hundreds of thousands of distinct CDR3 sequences listed, 16% were seen once; the top ten hold 25% to 30%. The time point denotes: newly diagnosed GD, antithyroid drugs for less than 3 months. Scientists built the TCR library using RNA that was extracted from PBMCs. In this sample, this clonotype turned up many times. Its specificity is unknown. The study's findings and limits: Relative to newly diagnosed Graves' patients, persistent ones had lower TCR diversity.

These same data were also listed under a study on T cells in Graves' hyperthyroidism and ophthalmopathy. That study reports: In the first-round RT-PCR of the TCR CDR3, the HTBI primer set was used. Ophthalmopathy, which appeared later, was predicted by the model a median approximately 6 months before onset.

The chain has TRBV18 and TRBJ2-3; D is possibly TRBD2 (6 bases). This material consisted of peripheral blood mononuclear cells (PBMCs), taken at new diagnosis, from a patient treated with antithyroid drugs. The TCR sequence derives from a man between 40 and 49 years old with Graves disease. The CDR3 sequence: CASSSGTPDTQYF. The CDR3 DNA follows: TGTGCCAGCTCATCCGGGACTCCAGATACGCAGTATTTT.